The clone carrying this TCR beta chain was counted a single time. The antigen is unknown. This entry belongs to a study of identical twins' blood T cells. Study in general: Some 12 libraries, six alpha and six beta, gave approximately 50 million reads.

Original processing methods: Per-library CDR3 reads ranged about 2 to 3.6 million; clonotypes, ~85,000 to ~500,000. TCRdb reprocessed the 5' RACE reads with MiXCR, giving one entry per CDR3 protein. The V and J calls shown here were made by TCRdb, not taken from the authors' results. The sample consists of hundreds of thousands of distinct CDR3 sequences, about 28% of them appearing once. Study results and caveats: Mainly, cloneset size products determined shared clonotypes, twins included. V gene usage reportedly matched far better within twin pairs than unrelated donors.

Deletions cut 5 bases from V and 5 bases from J, with 18 bases between. Germline CDR1 SEHNR, CDR2 FQNEAQ (reference sequence). The CDR3 loop spans 16 amino acids. The chain uses TRBV7-9 and TRBJ1-4; D unresolved. The sample taken for sequencing was PBMCs. The receptor comes from a woman between 18 and 55 years old in good health. CDR3 nucleotides: TGTGCCAGCAGCGACACGGTGGACGGTAAAAATGAAAAACTGTTTTTT. This gives the protein CASSDTVDGKNEKLFF.